The following is a T cell receptor (beta chain) sequence with its context. Its antigen is still unknown. TCRdb keeps only in-frame clones here, not all; method: immunoSEQ multiplex PCR. The table lists over 70,000 clones, around 90% of them singletons. CDR1 and CDR2 from the germline V gene are LNHNV and YYDKDF (reference sequence). The CDR3 loop spans 16 amino acids. The trim removed 5 bases at V and 5 bases at J, leaving 11 bases unmatched. Each and every patient relapsed after autologous stem cell transplantation, and patients got differing brentuximab vedotin exposure. Complete response, partial response or progressive disease constituted the best response categories observed. This sample is part of a study of PD-1 blockade in classical Hodgkin lymphoma. Whole-study context: Nivolumab was administered to patients intravenously at 3 mg/kg every 2 weeks.

Study outcomes and limitations: With CD4+ cells, TCR diversity rose significantly by C4D1, but not with CD8+ cells. After ASCT, patients who started nivolumab under 1 year later were excluded.

The clonotype originates from a human donor with classical Hodgkin lymphoma. Sample: peripheral blood mononuclear cells (PBMCs), taken at baseline. The V call is TRBV15, the J call TRBJ1-4; TRBD1 agrees at 7 bases. CDR3 sequence reads: CATSPGGTVRNEKLFF. CDR3 nucleotides: TGTGCCACCAGCCCTGGGGGGACAGTAAGAAATGAAAAACTGTTTTTT.